This T cell receptor beta chain was captured in a study of cytomegalovirus exposure and HLA in healthy donors. The primer mix had 60 Vbeta and 13 Jbeta primers. Profiled with immunoSEQ multiplex PCR; TCRdb holds only in-frame clones, not every one. Counted here are roughly 170,000 clones, around 81% occurring once; the ten biggest clones make up about 2.2%. Germline values: CDR1 MDHEN, CDR2 SYDVKM. The V and J ends lost 6 bases and 6 bases, in that order; junction bases with no gene match: 4. This CDR3 contains 14 residues. A note on this clone: Its antigen remains unidentified.

Findings and limits, study-wide: Some V segments (TRBV6-2 and TRBV6-3 among them) were excluded as indistinguishable. Later analysis showed most CMV-associated TCR beta chains appearing HLA-restricted.

This chain joins TRBV28 and TRBJ1-5, with 11 bases identical to TRBD1. Material for sequencing was PBMCs. The clonotype was recovered from a woman aged 30 to 39 in good health and CMV-seronegative. This chain's CDR3 is CASRGTGGIQPQHF. Here the CDR3 DNA reads TGTGCCAGCAGGGGGACAGGGGGAATTCAGCCCCAGCATTTT.